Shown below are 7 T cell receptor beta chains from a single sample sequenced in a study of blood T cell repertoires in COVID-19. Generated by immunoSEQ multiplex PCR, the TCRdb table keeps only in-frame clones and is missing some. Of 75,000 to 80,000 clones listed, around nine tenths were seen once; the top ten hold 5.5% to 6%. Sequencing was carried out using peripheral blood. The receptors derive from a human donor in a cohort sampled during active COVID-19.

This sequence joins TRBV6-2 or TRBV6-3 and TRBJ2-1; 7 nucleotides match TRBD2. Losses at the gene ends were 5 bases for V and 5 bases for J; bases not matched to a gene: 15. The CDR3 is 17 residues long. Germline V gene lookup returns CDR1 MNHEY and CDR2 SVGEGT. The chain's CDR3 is CASSMAPWDYRNNEQFF. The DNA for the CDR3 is TGTGCCAGCAGTATGGCACCGTGGGACTACCGGAACAATGAGCAGTTCTTC.

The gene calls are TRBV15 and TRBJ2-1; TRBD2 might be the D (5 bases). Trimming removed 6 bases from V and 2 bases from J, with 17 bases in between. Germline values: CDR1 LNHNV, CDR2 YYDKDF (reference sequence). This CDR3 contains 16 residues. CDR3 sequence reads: CATRKGASFPYNEQFF. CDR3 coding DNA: TGTGCCACCAGGAAGGGAGCGAGTTTTCCCTACAATGAGCAGTTCTTC.

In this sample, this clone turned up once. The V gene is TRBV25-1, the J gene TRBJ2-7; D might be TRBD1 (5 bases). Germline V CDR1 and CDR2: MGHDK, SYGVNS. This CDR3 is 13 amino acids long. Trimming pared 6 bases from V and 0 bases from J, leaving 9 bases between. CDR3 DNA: TGTGCCAGCAGCAGACAGAACTCCTACGAGCAGTACTTC. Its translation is CASSRQNSYEQYF.

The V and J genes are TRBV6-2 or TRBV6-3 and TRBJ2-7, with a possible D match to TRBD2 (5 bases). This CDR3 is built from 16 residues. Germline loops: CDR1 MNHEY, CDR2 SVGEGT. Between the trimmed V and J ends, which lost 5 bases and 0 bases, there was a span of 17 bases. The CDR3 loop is CASSGSSSSVSYEQYF. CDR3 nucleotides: TGTGCCAGCAGTGGCAGTTCTAGCTCCGTCTCCTACGAGCAGTACTTC.

The CDR3 DNA reads as TGTGCCAGCAGCCCTCGCGAGCTCGCTGAAGCTTTCTTT. Protein sequence: CASSPRELAEAFF. This chain joins TRBV3-1 (or the pseudogene TRBV3-2) and TRBJ1-1; D gene ambiguous. Trimming removed 4 bases from V and 6 bases from J, with 12 bases in between. In germline, CDR1 is LGHDT, CDR2 YNNKEL (reference sequence). This CDR3 is 13 amino acids long.

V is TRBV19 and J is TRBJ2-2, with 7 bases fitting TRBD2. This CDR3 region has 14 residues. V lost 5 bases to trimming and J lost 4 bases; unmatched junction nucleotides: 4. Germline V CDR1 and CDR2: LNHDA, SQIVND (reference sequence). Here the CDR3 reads CASSWTSITGELFF. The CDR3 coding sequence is TGTGCCAGTAGTTGGACTAGTATCACCGGGGAGCTGTTTTTT. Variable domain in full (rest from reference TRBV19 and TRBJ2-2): DGGITQSPKYLFRKEGQNVTLSCEQNLNHDAMYWYRQDPGQGLRLIYYSQIVNDFQKGDIAEGYSVSREKKESFPLTVTSAQKNPTAFYLCASSWTSITGELFFGEGSRLTVL.

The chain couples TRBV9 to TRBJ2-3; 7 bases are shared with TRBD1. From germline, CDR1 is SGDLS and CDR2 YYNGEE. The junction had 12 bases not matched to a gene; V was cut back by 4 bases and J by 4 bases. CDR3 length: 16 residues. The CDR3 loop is CASSFGTAFLPDTQYF. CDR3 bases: TGTGCCAGCAGCTTCGGGACAGCGTTCCTACCAGATACGCAGTATTTT.